The entry below describes one T cell receptor beta chain. The antigen remains unidentified. TCRdb recomputed calls from the 5' RACE reads with MiXCR, one row per CDR3 protein. The table has 350,000 to 450,000 distinct CDR3 sequences, roughly 20% seen once. This sample was taken from a study of identical twins. Study outcomes and limitations: Among beta out-of-frame sequences, excess sharing between twins appeared weaker. There was more out-of-frame TCR alpha sharing in monozygotic twins than models estimated.

The CDR3 covers 16 residues. The J segment lost 5 bases and the V segment lost 9 bases, leaving 11 bases of the junction unmatched. CDR1 MNHEY and CDR2 SVGEGT come from the germline V gene. Source material: naive T cells sorted from blood. The receptor was derived from a man over 45 in good health. This sequence joins TRBV6-2 or TRBV6-3 and TRBJ2-3; TRBD2 matches 13 bases. In DNA, the CDR3 is TGTGCCAGTGATGACCGACTAGCGGGGGGACGAGATACGCAGTATTTT. Residues: CASDDRLAGGRDTQYF.